The 14 T cell receptor beta chains given below trace back to one sample, sequenced in a study of blood T cells in healthy people across ages (dated by TCRdb to between 2014 and 2017). To prepare the library, 5' RACE was applied. Instrument used: Illumina HiSeq 2500. A second roughly 7 to 12 cycle PCR used a sample-barcoded 5' primer and a J-beta primer mix. The public reads were reanalyzed by TCRdb: fastp trimming at Q25, MiXCR alignment, in-frame beta chains only. Rows with one shared CDR3 protein collapse into an entry with the most common genes and DNA. This sample lists about 800,000 distinct CDR3 sequences; just under 25% were detected once. Under 4% of the sample goes to the ten largest clones. Separately, the same data were catalogued under a study of T cells of mothers and their children.

Sequencing was performed on blood. The receptors were sampled from a boy between 10 and 17 years old in good health.

The chain joins TRBV6-1 to TRBJ1-3; tentatively, D is TRBD1 (5 bases). In germline, CDR1 is MNHNS, CDR2 SASEGT. The CDR3 loop spans 12 amino acids. V was trimmed by 6 bases and J by 4 bases, leaving 7 bases between them. CDR3 in DNA: TGTGCCAGCAGCGGGGACGGAAACACCATATATTTT. Translated, it gives CASSGDGNTIYF.

This chain links TRBV11-1 with TRBJ2-1, with a possible D match to TRBD2 (5 bases). CDR1 and CDR2 from the germline V gene are SGHAT and FQDESV (reference sequence). Trimming took off 2 bases at V and 2 bases at J, with 10 bases between the two ends. The CDR3 has 15 residues. CDR3 in amino acids: CASSLSWEPYNEQFF. The CDR3 DNA is TGTGCCAGCAGCTTAAGCTGGGAGCCCTACAATGAGCAGTTCTTC.

This chain connects TRBV7-9 to TRBJ2-1, with D possibly TRBD2 on 6 matching bases. The CDR3 sequence is 14 residues long. The V end lost 6 bases, the J end lost 2 bases, and 11 bases lay between the germline ends. Germline CDR1 reads SEHNR; CDR2 reads FQNEAQ (reference sequence). The CDR3 region is CASSSGGTYNEQFF. The CDR3 DNA is TGTGCCAGCAGTAGTGGGGGGACCTACAATGAGCAGTTCTTC.

The sample holds one count of this clonotype. The genes are TRBV9 and TRBJ2-3; possible D gene TRBD2, 5 bases. Trimming shortened V by 0 bases and J by 2 bases, and 13 bases separated the two germline ends. This CDR3 contains 16 residues. Germline values: CDR1 SGDLS, CDR2 YYNGEE. CDR3 protein: CASSVADGLFTDTQYF. The DNA for the CDR3 is TGTGCCAGCAGCGTAGCTGACGGACTGTTCACAGATACGCAGTATTTT. Variable domain in full (rest from reference TRBV9 and TRBJ2-3): DSGVTQTPKHLITATGQRVTLRCSPRSGDLSVYWYQQSLDQGLQFLIQYYNGEERAKGNILERFSAQQFPDLHSELNLSSLELGDSALYFCASSVADGLFTDTQYFGPGTRLTVL.

This chain links TRBV20-1 with TRBJ2-4; 8 bases fit TRBD2. This CDR3 spans 13 amino acids. Germline lookup yields CDR1 DFQATT and CDR2 SNEGSKA (reference sequence). V shed 8 bases and J 5 bases; nucleotides not matched to a gene: 8. The CDR3 loop is CSNTGGLQNIQYF. The CDR3 nucleotides read TGCAGTAACACGGGAGGGCTCCAAAACATTCAGTACTTC.

This chain links TRBV18 with TRBJ2-3, with 7 bases lining up with TRBD1. V gave up 1 base and J gave up 0 bases; unmatched junction bases: 4. The CDR3 loop spans 16 amino acids. The V gene's germline CDR1 is KGHSH and CDR2 LQKENI. This chain's CDR3 is CASSPQTGPSTDTQYF. CDR3 nucleotide sequence: TGTGCCAGCTCACCACAGACAGGGCCAAGCACAGATACGCAGTATTTT.

This clonotype has just a few counts. J is TRBJ2-7 and V is TRBV7-8, with 9 positions matching TRBD1. The CDR3 runs to 14 residues. With V trimmed by 5 bases and J by 4 bases, 6 bases remained unmatched. The germline CDR1 and CDR2 sequences are SGHVS and FQNEAQ. This CDR3 reads CASSTGGEFYEQYF. The CDR3 nucleotides read TGTGCCAGCAGCACAGGGGGCGAATTTTACGAGCAGTACTTC.

The rearrangement uses TRBV4-1 and TRBJ2-7; unclear D gene. Trimming cost V 1 base and J 0 bases, with 19 bases left between them. Germline CDR1 MGHRA, CDR2 YSYEKL. This CDR3 is built from 18 residues. The CDR3 DNA reads as TGCGCCAGCAGCCAAGGTCCGGAAATGTCAGTCCTCTCCTACGAGCAGTACTTC. Amino acid sequence: CASSQGPEMSVLSYEQYF.

This clonotype was detected a few times. The chain employs TRBV29-1 and TRBJ1-2; maybe TRBD1 (6 bases). The CDR3 runs 12 residues. CDR1 and CDR2 (germline): SQVTM, ANQGSEA. The V gene lost 6 bases and the J gene lost 3 bases, with 11 bases spanning the gap. The CDR3 DNA reads TGCAGCGTCCATCGACAGGACTATGGCTACACCTTC. Residues: CSVHRQDYGYTF.

CDR3 in amino acids: CASSPAWRETQYF. The CDR3 DNA sequence: TGTGCCAGCAGCCCTGCTTGGAGGGAGACCCAGTACTTC. The J gene is TRBJ2-5, the V gene TRBV7-2; tentatively, D is TRBD2 (5 bases). Germline-derived CDR1 and CDR2 are SGHTA and FQGNSA. V shed 5 bases and J shed 5 bases, with 12 bases lying between them. The CDR3 is made up of 13 amino acids. The variable domain in full, with the rest retrieved from reference TRBV7-2 and TRBJ2-5, is GAGVSQSPSNKVTEKGKDVELRCDPISGHTALYWYRQSLGQGLEFLIYFQGNSAPDKSGLPSDRFSAERTGGSVSTLTIQRTQQEDSAVYLCASSPAWRETQYFGPGTRLLVL.

The J gene is TRBJ1-1, the V gene TRBV28; no clear D gene. The CDR3 is 11 residues long. CDR1 and CDR2 (germline): MDHEN, SYDVKM. Trimming removed 3 bases from V and 8 bases from J, with 7 bases in between. The CDR3 DNA follows: TGTGCCAGCAGTTTGGCCCTAGAAGCTTTCTTT. It encodes CASSLALEAFF.

There are a few counts of this clonotype. A junction boundary mismatches the germline segment, possibly from a read error. The V gene is TRBV20-1, the J gene TRBJ2-7; TRBD2 matches at 11 bases. CDR1 and CDR2 from the germline V gene are DFQATT and SNEGSKA (reference sequence). This CDR3 has 14 residues. CDR3 sequence: CSARGLAEFYEQYF. CDR3 bases: TGTAGTGCTAGGGGACTAGCGGAGTTCTACGAGCAGTACTTC.

This clonotype has just a few counts. The CDR3 loop reads CASSLGWGAGEKLFF. CDR3 DNA: TGTGCCAGCAGCTTAGGGTGGGGAGCCGGTGAAAAACTGTTTTTT. V gene TRBV11-2 combines with J gene TRBJ1-4; the D is unclear. There are 15 residues in the CDR3. Germline CDR1 is SGHAT and CDR2 is FQNNGV. V was shortened by 1 base and J by 7 bases, with 13 bases between the two germline ends.

This clonotype came up a few times. The J gene is TRBJ1-1, the V gene TRBV5-1; 7 bases fit TRBD1. The J segment lost 4 bases and the V segment lost 3 bases, leaving 9 bases of the junction unmatched. Germline loops: CDR1 SGHRS, CDR2 YFSETQ. The CDR3 is 15 amino acids. The CDR3, as DNA: TGCGCCAGCAGCTCAGAGACAGGGTTTGCCACTGAAGCTTTCTTT. Translation gives CASSSETGFATEAFF.